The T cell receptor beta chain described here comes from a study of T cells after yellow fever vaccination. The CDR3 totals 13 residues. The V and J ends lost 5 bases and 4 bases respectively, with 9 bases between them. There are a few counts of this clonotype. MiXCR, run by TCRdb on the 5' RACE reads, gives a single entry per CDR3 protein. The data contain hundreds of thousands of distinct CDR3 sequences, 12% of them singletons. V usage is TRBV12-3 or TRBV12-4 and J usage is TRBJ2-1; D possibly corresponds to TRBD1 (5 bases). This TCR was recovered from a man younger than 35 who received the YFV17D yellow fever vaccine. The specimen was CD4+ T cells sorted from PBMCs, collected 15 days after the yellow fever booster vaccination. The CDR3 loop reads CASSPGIYNEQFF. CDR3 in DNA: TGTGCCAGCAGTCCAGGGATTTACAATGAGCAGTTCTTC.